This T cell receptor beta chain was recorded in a study of cytomegalovirus exposure and HLA in healthy donors. Study background: When 398 donors were genotyped, about 86% of them were found to fall in the Caucasian-associated ancestry cluster.

The CDR3 sequence is 14 residues long. The germline V gene has CDR1 SGHRS and CDR2 YFSETQ. Trimming removed 2 bases from V and 7 bases from J; junction bases left unmatched: 4. The PCR made use of 60 Vbeta and 13 Jbeta primers. The repertoire was sequenced with immunoSEQ multiplex PCR; TCRdb's copy has only in-frame clones and lacks some. The sample records some 140,000 clones, around 77% being singletons. The receptor was derived from a man under 40 in good health. Input material: PBMCs. The chain is built from TRBV5-1 and TRBJ1-4; 8 nucleotides agree with TRBD1. CDR3 bases: TGCGCCAGCAGCTTTTCCAGGGGGCCTGAAAAACTGTTTTTT. It encodes CASSFSRGPEKLFF.